This T cell receptor beta chain was recovered during a study of shared clonotypes between healthy human individuals. This table comes from immunoSEQ multiplex PCR, and its TCRdb copy is limited to in-frame clones, with some not included. The sample has 150,000 to 200,000 clones; 80% to 95% are singletons. This CDR3 spans 15 amino acids. Trimming cost V 10 bases and J 4 bases, with 19 bases left between them. Regarding this clone: Its specificity is unknown.

Negatively enriched CD4+ T cells were divided by CD45RA into naive and memory. General study results and limits: Shared clonotypes across all four donors exceeded non-shared ones in generation probability. Among donors, sharing of clonotypes was expected to be affected by sequencing depth.

Sequencing was carried out using naive CD4+ T cells sorted from blood. As to subset: CD45RA+ positively selected. This sequence originates from a woman in her twenties or thirties in good health. The V and J genes are TRBV23-1 and TRBJ2-2; D possibly corresponds to TRBD2 (5 bases). TRBV23-1 is classed as an ORF, of uncertain function. The CDR3 coding sequence is TGCGCCAACTTCCCCCGGGGTCTCGGCACCGGGGAGCTGTTTTTT. Translation gives CANFPRGLGTGELFF.